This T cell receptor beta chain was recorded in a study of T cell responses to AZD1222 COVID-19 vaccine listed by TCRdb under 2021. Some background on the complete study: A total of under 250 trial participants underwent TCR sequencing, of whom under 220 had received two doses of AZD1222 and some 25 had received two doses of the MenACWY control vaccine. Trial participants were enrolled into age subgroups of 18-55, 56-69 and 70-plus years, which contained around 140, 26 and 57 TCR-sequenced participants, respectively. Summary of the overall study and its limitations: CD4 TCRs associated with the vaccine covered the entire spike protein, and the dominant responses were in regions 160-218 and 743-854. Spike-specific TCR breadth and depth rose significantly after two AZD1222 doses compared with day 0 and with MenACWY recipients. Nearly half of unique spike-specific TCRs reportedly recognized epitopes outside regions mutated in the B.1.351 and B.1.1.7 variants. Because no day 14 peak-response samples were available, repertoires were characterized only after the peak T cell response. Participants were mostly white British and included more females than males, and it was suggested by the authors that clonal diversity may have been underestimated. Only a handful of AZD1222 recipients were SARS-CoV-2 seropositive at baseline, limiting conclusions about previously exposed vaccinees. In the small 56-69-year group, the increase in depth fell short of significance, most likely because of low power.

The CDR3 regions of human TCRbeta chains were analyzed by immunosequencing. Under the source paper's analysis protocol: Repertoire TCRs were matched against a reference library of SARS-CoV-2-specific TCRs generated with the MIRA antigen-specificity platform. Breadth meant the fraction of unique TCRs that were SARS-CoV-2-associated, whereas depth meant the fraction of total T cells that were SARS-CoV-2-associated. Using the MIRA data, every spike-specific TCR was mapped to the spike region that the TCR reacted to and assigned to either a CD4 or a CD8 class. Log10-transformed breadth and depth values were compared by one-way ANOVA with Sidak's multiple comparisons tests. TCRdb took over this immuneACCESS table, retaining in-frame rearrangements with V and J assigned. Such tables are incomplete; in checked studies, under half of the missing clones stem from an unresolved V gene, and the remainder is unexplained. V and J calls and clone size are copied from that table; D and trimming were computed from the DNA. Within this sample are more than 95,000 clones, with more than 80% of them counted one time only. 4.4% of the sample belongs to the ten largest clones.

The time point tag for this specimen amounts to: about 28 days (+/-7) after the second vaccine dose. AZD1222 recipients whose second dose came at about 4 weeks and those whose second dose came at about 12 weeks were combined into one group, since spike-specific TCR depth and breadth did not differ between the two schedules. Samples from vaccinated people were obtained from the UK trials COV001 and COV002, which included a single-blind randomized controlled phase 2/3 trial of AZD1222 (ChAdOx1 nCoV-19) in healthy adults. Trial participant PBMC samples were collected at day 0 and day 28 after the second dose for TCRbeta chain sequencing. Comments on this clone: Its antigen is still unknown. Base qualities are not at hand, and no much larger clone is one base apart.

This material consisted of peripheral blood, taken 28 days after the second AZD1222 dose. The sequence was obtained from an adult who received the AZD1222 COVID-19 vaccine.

DNA sequence: TGTGCCAGCAGTTTATGGGGGACAGATAACTATGGCTACACCTTC. This gives the protein CASSLWGTDNYGYTF. The V and J genes are TRBV27 and TRBJ1-2; 7 bases in between match TRBD1. Germline trimming amounts to 1 base on V and 1 base on J, with 3 as the count of junction bases outside the gene matches. From the cysteine up to the phenylalanine, the CDR3 has a length of 15 residues. Just the 45-base CDR3 DNA is kept, in frame starting at base 1. CDR1 and CDR2 are read off the germline V gene (reference sequence) as MNHEY and SMNVEV.